This is a list of T cell receptor beta chains from one sample in a study of cytomegalovirus exposure and HLA in healthy donors. Clones were sequenced by immunoSEQ multiplex PCR, and TCRdb holds only the in-frame ones, with some missing. The table lists some 120,000 clones, 9% to 10% of them singletons. The sequenced sample consisted of PBMCs. The receptors stem from a man aged 30 to 39 in good health and CMV-seronegative. Each CDR3 is given with its conserved first and last residue. Each record gives: clone size, J gene, D gene, V gene, CDR3 protein. The D gene is left open where the match is weak. Clone sizes are given selectively: once, few, many, or a class where the clone is expanded.

NA | TRBJ1-2 | NA | TRBV30 | CAWSQQSTNYGYTF
NA | TRBJ2-3 | TRBD2 | TRBV5-1 | CASSLGLAASTDTQYF
few | TRBJ2-7 | NA | TRBV5-1 | CASSSTVTYEQYF
few | TRBJ2-7 | NA | TRBV5-1 | CASSPRDSSLEQYF
NA | TRBJ1-4 | NA | TRBV4-3 | CASSQGRRPNEKLFF
NA | TRBJ2-2 | NA | TRBV13 | CASSLVRNTGELFF
NA | TRBJ2-7 | TRBD1 | TRBV7-9 | CASSLTDRGYEQYF
NA | TRBJ2-3 | NA | TRBV5-6 | CASSLARTGNTDTQYF
NA | TRBJ2-3 | TRBD2 | TRBV6-4 | CASSMGEGRDTQYF
few | TRBJ1-1 | TRBD1 | TRBV29-1 | CSVGKPGTGAEAFF
NA | TRBJ2-7 | NA | TRBV7-9 | CASSRLDSYEQYF
NA | TRBJ2-2 | NA | TRBV5-1 | CASSLIRRASVGELFF
few | TRBJ2-7 | TRBD2 | TRBV5-4 | CASSLGTSFPYEQYF
few | TRBJ1-2 | TRBD1 | TRBV19 | CASSIGGTGLNYGYTF
NA | TRBJ1-5 | TRBD1 | TRBV7-9 | CASSRATGQPNQPQHF
few | TRBJ1-1 | NA | TRBV23-1 | CASSPRRDTEAFF
NA | TRBJ1-3 | TRBD1 | TRBV4-3 | CASSQGDSGAGNTIYF
NA | TRBJ2-3 | NA | TRBV9 | CASSVRRTPTSTDTQYF
NA | TRBJ2-7 | TRBD2 | TRBV18 | CASSPPVGGGGHEQYF
NA | TRBJ1-2 | TRBD1 | TRBV6-5 | CASTGTGLPLGGYTF
few | TRBJ2-3 | NA | TRBV5-1 | CASSLGSGTFSTDTQYF
few | TRBJ2-3 | NA | TRBV20-1 | CSARVQDTQYF
NA | TRBJ2-1 | NA | TRBV25-1 | CASPPREQFF
few | TRBJ1-5 | NA | TRBV29-1 | CSVGEAAGNQPQHF
few | TRBJ2-7 | NA | TRBV7-8 | CASASAHLAEQYF
few | TRBJ2-3 | TRBD2 | TRBV4-3 | CASSQDGGADTQYF
few | TRBJ1-4 | TRBD1 | TRBV7-9 | CASSFQTGGTNEKLFF